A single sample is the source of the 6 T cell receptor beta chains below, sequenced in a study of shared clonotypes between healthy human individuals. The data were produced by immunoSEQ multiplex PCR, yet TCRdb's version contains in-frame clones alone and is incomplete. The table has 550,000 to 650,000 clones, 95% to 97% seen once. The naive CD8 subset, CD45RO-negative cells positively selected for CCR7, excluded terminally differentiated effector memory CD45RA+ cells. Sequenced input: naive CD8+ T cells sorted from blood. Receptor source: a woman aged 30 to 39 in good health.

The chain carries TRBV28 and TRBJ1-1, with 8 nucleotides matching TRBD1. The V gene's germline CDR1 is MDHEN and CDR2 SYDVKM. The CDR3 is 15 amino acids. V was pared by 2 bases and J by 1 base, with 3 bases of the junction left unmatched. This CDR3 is CASSLVGQGNTEAFF. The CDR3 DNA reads TGTGCCAGCAGTTTAGTAGGACAGGGGAACACTGAAGCTTTCTTT. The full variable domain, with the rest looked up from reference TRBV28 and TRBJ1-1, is DVKVTQSSRYLVKRTGEKVFLECVQDMDHENMFWYRQDPGLGLRLIYFSYDVKMKEKGDIPEGYSVSREKKERFSLILESASTNQTSMYLCASSLVGQGNTEAFFGQGTRLTVV.

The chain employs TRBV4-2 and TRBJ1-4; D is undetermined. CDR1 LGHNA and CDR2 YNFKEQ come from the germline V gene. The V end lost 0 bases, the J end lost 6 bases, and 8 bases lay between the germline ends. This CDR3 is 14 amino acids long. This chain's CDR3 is CASSQDRGYEKLFF. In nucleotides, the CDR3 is TGTGCCAGCAGCCAAGACAGAGGTTATGAAAAACTGTTTTTT.

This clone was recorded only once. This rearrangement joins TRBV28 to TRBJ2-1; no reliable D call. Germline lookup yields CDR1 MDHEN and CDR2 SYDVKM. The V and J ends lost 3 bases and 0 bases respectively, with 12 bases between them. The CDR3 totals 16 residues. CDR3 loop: CASSFLGESSYNEQFF. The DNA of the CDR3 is TGTGCCAGCAGTTTTCTTGGCGAGAGCTCCTACAATGAGCAGTTCTTC.

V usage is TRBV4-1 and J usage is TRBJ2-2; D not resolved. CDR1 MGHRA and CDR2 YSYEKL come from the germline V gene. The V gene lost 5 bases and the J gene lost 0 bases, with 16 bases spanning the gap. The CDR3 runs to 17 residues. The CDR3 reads CASSGPLRATNTGELFF. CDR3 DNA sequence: TGCGCCAGCAGCGGGCCTTTACGGGCGACGAACACCGGGGAGCTGTTTTTT.

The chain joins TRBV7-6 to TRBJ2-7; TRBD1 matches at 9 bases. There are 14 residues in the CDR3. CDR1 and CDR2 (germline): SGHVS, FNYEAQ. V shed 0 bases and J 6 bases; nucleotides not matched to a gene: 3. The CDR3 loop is CASSLAGQGREQYF. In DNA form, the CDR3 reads TGTGCCAGCAGCTTAGCGGGACAGGGCCGCGAGCAGTACTTC. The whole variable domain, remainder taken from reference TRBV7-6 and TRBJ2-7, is GAGVSQSPRYKVTKRGQDVALRCDPISGHVSLYWYRQALGQGPEFLTYFNYEAQQDKSGLPNDRFSAERPEGSISTLTIQRTEQRDSAMYRCASSLAGQGREQYFGPGTRLTVT.

The CDR3 DNA is TGCAGCGTGAAGGCCGGGCTAGCGGGGTACTACAATGAGCAGTTCTTC. Encoded protein: CSVKAGLAGYYNEQFF. The chain combines TRBV29-1 with TRBJ2-1; 9 bases are shared with TRBD2. Germline V gene lookup returns CDR1 SQVTM and CDR2 ANQGSEA. Unmatched junction bases numbered 12, after V lost 6 bases and J lost 3 bases. The CDR3 loop spans 16 amino acids.